The clone carrying this T cell receptor beta chain was recorded only once. The data derive from a study of shared T cell receptors in the human thymus. From germline, CDR1 is MRHNA and CDR2 SNTAGT. V shed 4 bases and J 7 bases; nucleotides not matched to a gene: 7. The CDR3 contains 13 residues. Assay: immunoSEQ multiplex PCR; the TCRdb copy retains only in-frame clones and omits some. The repertoire consists of approximately 760,000 clones, with 70% to 90% occurring once and the leading ten covering roughly 0.01%. These data were also reused for a study on human thymus T cells. That source adds: Surgeons resected thymus tissue during corrective heart surgery. Related studies noted strongly shared thymic repertoires across unrelated people.

This TCR was recovered from a girl under three years old with a congenital heart defect. Sequencing was carried out using thymocytes. The chain is built from TRBV6-4 and TRBJ2-7, with 7 bases matching TRBD1. The CDR3 DNA follows: TGTGCCAGCAGTGCCGGGCCAGGGGGTGAGCAGTACTTC. Translating gives CASSAGPGGEQYF.